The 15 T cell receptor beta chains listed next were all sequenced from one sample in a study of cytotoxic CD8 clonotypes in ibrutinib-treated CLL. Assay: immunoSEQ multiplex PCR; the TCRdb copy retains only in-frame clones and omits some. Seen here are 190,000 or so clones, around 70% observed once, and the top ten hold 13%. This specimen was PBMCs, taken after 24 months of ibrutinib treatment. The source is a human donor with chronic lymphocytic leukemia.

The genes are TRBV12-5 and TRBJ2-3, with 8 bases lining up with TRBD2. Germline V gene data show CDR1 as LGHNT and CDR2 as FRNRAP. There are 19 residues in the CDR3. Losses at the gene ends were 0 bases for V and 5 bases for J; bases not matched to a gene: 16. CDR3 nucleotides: TGTGCTAGTGGTTTGGTACGCAAGGATCCGCGGGAGGTTGGAGATACGCAGTATTTT. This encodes CASGLVRKDPREVGDTQYF. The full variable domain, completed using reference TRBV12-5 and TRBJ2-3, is DARVTQTPRHKVTEMGQEVTMRCQPILGHNTVFWYRQTMMQGLELLAYFRNRAPLDDSGMPKDRFSAEMPDATLATLKIQPSEPRDSAVYFCASGLVRKDPREVGDTQYFGPGTRLTVL.

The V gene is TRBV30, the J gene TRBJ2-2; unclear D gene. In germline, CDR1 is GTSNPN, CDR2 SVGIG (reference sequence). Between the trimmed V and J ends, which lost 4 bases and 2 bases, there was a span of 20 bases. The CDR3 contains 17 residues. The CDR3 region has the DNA TGTGCCTGGATCCCCGTGACTCCAGGCCCTAACACCGGGGAGCTGTTTTTT. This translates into CAWIPVTPGPNTGELFF.

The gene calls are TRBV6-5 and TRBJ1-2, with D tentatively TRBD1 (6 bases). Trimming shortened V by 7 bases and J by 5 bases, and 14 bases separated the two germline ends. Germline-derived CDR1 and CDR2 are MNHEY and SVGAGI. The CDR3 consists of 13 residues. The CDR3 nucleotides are TGTGCCAGCATGAGGGGGGGCGCGTATGGCTACACCTTC. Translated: CASMRGGAYGYTF.

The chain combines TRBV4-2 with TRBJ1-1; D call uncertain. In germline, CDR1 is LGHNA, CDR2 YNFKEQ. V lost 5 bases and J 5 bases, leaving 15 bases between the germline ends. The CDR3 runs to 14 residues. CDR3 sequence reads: CASSTRAGGTEAFF. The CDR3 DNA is TGTGCCAGCAGCACCCGGGCCGGAGGAACTGAAGCTTTCTTT.

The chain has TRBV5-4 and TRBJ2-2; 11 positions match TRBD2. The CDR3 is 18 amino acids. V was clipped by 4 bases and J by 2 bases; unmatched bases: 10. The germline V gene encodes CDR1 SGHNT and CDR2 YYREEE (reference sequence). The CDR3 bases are TGTGCCAGCAGCCCTACCAGGGGACTAGCGGATAACACCGGGGAGCTGTTTTTT. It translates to CASSPTRGLADNTGELFF.

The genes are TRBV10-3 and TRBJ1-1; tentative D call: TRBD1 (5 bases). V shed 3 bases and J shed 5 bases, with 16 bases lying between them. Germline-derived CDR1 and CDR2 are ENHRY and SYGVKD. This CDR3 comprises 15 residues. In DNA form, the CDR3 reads TGTGCCATCAGTGACCTCTCCCCGGGGCGTACTGAAGCTTTCTTT. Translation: CAISDLSPGRTEAFF.

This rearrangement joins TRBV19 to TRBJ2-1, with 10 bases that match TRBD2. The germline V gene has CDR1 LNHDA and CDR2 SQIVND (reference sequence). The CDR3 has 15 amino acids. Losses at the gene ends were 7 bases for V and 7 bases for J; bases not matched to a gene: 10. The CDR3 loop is CASTLVGLASNEQFF. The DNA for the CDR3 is TGTGCCAGTACCCTGGTGGGACTAGCGTCAAATGAGCAGTTCTTC.

The CDR3 region is CASRQISSQETQYF. The CDR3 DNA follows: TGTGCCAGCAGACAAATTAGCTCACAAGAGACCCAGTACTTC. This sequence joins TRBV2 and TRBJ2-5; D gene uncertain. The CDR3 totals 14 residues. Looked up from germline, CDR1 is SNHLY and CDR2 is FYNNEI. V lost 6 bases and J lost 2, with 13 bases in between.

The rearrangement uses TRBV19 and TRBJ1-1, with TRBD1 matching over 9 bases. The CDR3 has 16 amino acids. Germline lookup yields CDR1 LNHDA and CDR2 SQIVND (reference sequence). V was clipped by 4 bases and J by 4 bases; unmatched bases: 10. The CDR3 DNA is TGTGCCAGTAGTACGGGACAGGGATCTTTGGGCACTGAAGCTTTCTTT. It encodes CASSTGQGSLGTEAFF.

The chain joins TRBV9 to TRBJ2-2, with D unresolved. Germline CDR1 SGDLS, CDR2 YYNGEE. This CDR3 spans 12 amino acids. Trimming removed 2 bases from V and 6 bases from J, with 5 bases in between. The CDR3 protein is CASSVVPGELFF. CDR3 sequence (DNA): TGTGCCAGCAGCGTTGTTCCCGGGGAGCTGTTTTTT.

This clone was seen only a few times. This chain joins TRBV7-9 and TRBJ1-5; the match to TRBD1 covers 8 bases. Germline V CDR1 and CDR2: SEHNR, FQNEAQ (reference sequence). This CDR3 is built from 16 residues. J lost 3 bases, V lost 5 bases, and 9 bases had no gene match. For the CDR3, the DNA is TGTGCCAGCAGCCCACTGGACAGGGTAAACAATCAGCCCCAGCATTTT. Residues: CASSPLDRVNNQPQHF.

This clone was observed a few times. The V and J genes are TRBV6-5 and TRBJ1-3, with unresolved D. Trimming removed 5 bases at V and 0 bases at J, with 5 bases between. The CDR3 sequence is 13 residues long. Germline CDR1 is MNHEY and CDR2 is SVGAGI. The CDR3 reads CASSPSSGNTIYF. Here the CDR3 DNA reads TGTGCCAGCAGTCCGTCCTCTGGAAACACCATATATTTT.

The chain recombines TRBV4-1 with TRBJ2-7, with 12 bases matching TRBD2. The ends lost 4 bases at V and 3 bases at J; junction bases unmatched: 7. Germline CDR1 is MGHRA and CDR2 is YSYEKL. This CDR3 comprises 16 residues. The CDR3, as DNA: TGCGCCAGCAGCCCCAGACTAGCGGGGGAGGTCTACGAGCAGTACTTC. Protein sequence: CASSPRLAGEVYEQYF.

The CDR3 protein is CSVLATSGRPDTQYF. The CDR3 region has the DNA TGCAGCGTCCTTGCGACTAGCGGGAGGCCCGATACGCAGTATTTT. The V call is TRBV29-1, the J call TRBJ2-3, with 13 bases matching TRBD2. From germline, CDR1 is SQVTM and CDR2 ANQGSEA. V shed 6 bases and J 6 bases; nucleotides not matched to a gene: 9. The CDR3 covers 15 residues.

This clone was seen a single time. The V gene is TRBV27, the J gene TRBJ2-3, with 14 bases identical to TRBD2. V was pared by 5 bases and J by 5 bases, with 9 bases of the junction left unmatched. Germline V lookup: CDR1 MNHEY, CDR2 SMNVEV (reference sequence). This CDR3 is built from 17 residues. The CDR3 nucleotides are TGTGCCAGCAGTCTCCTGGGACTAGCGGGAGTCGAAGATACGCAGTATTTT. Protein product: CASSLLGLAGVEDTQYF.